This T cell receptor beta chain was sequenced during a study of T cell responses to AZD1222 COVID-19 vaccine. General study findings and limits: Donors, mostly white British, included more females; clonal diversity was possibly underestimated. Repertoires were obtained solely post-peak T cell response. The study identified only a handful of AZD1222 recipients as seropositive at baseline.

Timing groups of about 4 and about 12 weeks for second doses were pooled. Of note for this clone: Its antigen is undetermined.

The CDR3 length is 11 residues. CDR1 LGHDT and CDR2 YNNKEL come from the germline V gene (reference sequence). The V gene lost 3 bases and the J gene lost 4 bases, with 0 bases spanning the gap. The protocol was immunoSEQ multiplex PCR, while the TCRdb copy is restricted to in-frame clones and leaves out a portion. This table has some 110,000 clones, around 91% appearing once. The sample in question was peripheral blood, obtained 28 days after the second AZD1222 dose. The sequence derives from an adult who received the AZD1222 COVID-19 vaccine. The V gene is TRBV3-1 (or the pseudogene TRBV3-2), the J gene TRBJ2-2; D is ambiguous. The CDR3 sequence is CASSHTGELFF. In nucleotides, the CDR3 is TGTGCCAGCAGCCACACCGGGGAGCTGTTTTTT.